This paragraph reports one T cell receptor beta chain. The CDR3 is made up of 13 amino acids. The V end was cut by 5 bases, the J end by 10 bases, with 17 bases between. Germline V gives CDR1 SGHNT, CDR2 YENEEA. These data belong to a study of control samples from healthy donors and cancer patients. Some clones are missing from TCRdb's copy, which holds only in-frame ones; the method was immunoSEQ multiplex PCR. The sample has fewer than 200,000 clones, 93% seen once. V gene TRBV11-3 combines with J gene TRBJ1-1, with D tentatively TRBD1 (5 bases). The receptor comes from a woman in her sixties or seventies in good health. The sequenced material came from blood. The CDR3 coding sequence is TGTGCCAGCAGCCAAGACAGTCCTAGCCGAGCTTTCTTT. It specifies CASSQDSPSRAFF.